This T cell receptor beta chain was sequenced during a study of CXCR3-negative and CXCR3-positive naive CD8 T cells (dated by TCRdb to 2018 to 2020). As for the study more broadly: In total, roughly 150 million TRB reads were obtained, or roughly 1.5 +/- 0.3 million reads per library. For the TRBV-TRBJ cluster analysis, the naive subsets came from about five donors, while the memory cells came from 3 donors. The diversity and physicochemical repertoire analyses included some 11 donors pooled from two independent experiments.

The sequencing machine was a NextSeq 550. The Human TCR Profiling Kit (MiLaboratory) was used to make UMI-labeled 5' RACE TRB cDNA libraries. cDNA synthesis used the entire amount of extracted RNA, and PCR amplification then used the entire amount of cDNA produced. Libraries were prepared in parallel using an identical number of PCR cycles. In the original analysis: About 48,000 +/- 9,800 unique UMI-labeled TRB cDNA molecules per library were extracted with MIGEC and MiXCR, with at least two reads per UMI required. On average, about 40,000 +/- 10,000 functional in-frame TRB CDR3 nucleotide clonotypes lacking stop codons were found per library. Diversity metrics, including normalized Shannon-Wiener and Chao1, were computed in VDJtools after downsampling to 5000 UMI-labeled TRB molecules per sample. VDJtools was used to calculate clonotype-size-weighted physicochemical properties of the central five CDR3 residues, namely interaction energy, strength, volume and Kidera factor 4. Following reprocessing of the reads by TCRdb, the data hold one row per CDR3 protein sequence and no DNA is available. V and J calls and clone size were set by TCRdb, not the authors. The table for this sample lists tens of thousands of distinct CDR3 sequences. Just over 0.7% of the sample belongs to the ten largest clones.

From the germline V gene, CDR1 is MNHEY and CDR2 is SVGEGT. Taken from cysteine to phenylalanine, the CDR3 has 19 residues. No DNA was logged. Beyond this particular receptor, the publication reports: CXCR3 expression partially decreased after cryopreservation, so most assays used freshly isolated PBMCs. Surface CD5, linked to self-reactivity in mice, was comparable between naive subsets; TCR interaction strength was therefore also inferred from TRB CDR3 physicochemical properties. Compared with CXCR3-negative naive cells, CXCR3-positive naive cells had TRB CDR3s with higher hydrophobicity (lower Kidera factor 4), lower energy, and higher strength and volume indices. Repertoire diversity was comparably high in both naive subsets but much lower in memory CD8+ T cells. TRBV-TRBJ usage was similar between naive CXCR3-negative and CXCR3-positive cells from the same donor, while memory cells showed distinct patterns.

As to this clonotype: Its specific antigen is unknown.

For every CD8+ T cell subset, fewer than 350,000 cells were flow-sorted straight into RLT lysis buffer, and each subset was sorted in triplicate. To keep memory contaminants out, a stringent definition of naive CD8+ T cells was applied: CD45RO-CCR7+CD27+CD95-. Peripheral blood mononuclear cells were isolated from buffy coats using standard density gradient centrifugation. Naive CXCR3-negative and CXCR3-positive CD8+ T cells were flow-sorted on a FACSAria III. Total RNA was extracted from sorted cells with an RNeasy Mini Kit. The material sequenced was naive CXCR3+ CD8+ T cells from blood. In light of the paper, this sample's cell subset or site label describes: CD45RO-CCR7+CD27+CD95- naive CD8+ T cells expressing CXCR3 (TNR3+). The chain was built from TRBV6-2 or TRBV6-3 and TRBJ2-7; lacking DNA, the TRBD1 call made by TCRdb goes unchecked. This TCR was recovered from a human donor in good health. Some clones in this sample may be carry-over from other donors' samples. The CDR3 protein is CASSSWTTEAGGESYEQYF.